Listed here are 9 T cell receptor beta chains from one sample, sequenced in a study of T cells in women clearing cervical HPV infection. The repertoire was sequenced with immunoSEQ multiplex PCR; TCRdb's copy has only in-frame clones and lacks some. In total, the table holds under 45,000 clones. Sequenced material: blood buffy coat. The receptors derive from a woman between 18 and 70 years old with a cervical HPV16 infection that either progressed to CIN3+ or cleared (not recorded which).

Points on this clone: The read ends 3 residues before the CDR3 terminus; that terminus is restored from the germline J gene. This chain uses TRBV19 with TRBJ2-7; 8 bases fit TRBD2. The CDR3 is 16 residues long. CDR1 is LNHDA and CDR2 is SQIVND in the germline V gene (reference sequence). Losses at the gene ends were 4 bases for V and 0 bases for J; bases not matched to a gene: 8. The sequenced CDR3 bases are TGTGCCAGTAGTAGAGTAGCGGGGTCTACCTCCTACGAG. It is translated as CASSRVAGSTSYE. The CDR3 as a whole reads CASSRVAGSTSYEQYF. The whole variable domain, filled in from reference TRBV19 and TRBJ2-7, reads DGGITQSPKYLFRKEGQNVTLSCEQNLNHDAMYWYRQDPGQGLRLIYYSQIVNDFQKGDIAEGYSVSREKKESFPLTVTSAQKNPTAFYLCASSRVAGSTSYEQYFGPGTRLTVT.

Remarks on this clone: The observed sequence ends 3 residues before the CDR3 terminus, with the missing tail filled in from the germline J gene. The chain has TRBV20-1 and TRBJ1-4, with a weak D call TRBD1 (6 bases). Germline V gene sequence: CDR1 DFQATT, CDR2 SNEGSKA (reference sequence). V was clipped by 1 base and J by 6 bases, with 15 bases between them. The CDR3 is 15 residues long. CDR3 sequence reads: CSARAQGRQDEKLFF. The sequenced CDR3 bases are TGCAGTGCTAGAGCCCAGGGCCGACAGGATGAAAAA.

Worth noting for this clone: The CDR3 end is not reached by the read, which stops 3 residues before it; the germline J gene fills it in. The V and J genes are TRBV5-1 and TRBJ1-3; TRBD1 matches at 7 bases. The V gene end was trimmed by 0 bases and the J gene end by 1 base; junction bases not matched to a gene: 10. This CDR3 region has 18 residues. Germline V gene sequence: CDR1 SGHRS, CDR2 YFSETQ. The CDR3 sequence is CASSLGDFRGKSGNTIYF. The CDR3 DNA, read in part, is TGCGCCAGCAGCTTGGGCGACTTCAGGGGGAAGTCTGGAAACACC.

With respect to this clone: Read data end 3 residues before the CDR3 end; the end is taken from the germline J gene. The sample holds other DNA sequences that translate to the same CDR3. The chain uses TRBV2 and TRBJ2-5; TRBD1 agrees at 10 bases. The CDR3 loop spans 13 amino acids. Per the germline V gene, CDR1 is SNHLY and CDR2 is FYNNEI. Unmatched junction bases numbered 2, after V lost 6 bases and J lost 4 bases. CDR3 DNA, as far as it was read: TGTGCCAGCAGGGGACAGGGGCGAGAGACC. As protein: CASRGQGRET. The whole CDR3 reads CASRGQGRETQYF.

Regarding this clone: The read finishes 3 residues shy of the CDR3 end, and the germline J gene is used to complete it. This chain connects TRBV12-3 or TRBV12-4 to TRBJ1-3, with a weak D call TRBD1 (5 bases). The V gene lost 5 bases and the J gene lost 1 base, with 9 bases spanning the gap. The CDR3 covers 14 residues. The CDR3 DNA, read in part, is TGTGCCAGCAGTCCCGGGACTTCTGGAAACACC. This translates into CASSPGTSGNT. The whole CDR3 protein is CASSPGTSGNTIYF.

Partial CDR3 DNA: TGTGCCAGCAGCGTCCAGAGCGGACAGGGGGGGTCCTACGAG. It is translated as CASSVQSGQGGSYE. The full CDR3 protein is CASSVQSGQGGSYEQYF. The genes are TRBV7-3 and TRBJ2-7, with 10 bases matching TRBD1. The read ends 3 residues early relative to the CDR3; the germline J gene fills the gap. The junction had 11 bases not matched to a gene; V was cut back by 5 bases and J by 1 base. Looked up from germline, CDR1 is SGHTA and CDR2 is FQGTGA. This CDR3 has 17 residues. Based on the CDR3 plus reference TRBV7-3 and TRBJ2-7, the full variable domain is GAGVSQTPSNKVTEKGKYVELRCDPISGHTALYWYRQSLGQGPEFLIYFQGTGAADDSGLPNDRFFAVRPEGSVSTLKIQRTERGDSAVYLCASSVQSGQGGSYEQYFGPGTRLTVT.

As for this clone: Sequencing ends 3 residues short of the CDR3 end; the germline J gene provides the rest. The chain links TRBV14 to TRBJ2-2; no definite D call. CDR1 is SGHDN and CDR2 is FVKESK in the germline V gene. The V and J ends lost 3 bases and 1 base respectively, with 6 bases between them. The CDR3 runs to 14 residues. CDR3 DNA (partial): TGTGCCAGCAGCCAGGTACAGAACACCGGGGAG. It specifies CASSQVQNTGE. In full, the CDR3 is CASSQVQNTGELFF. Full variable domain (remainder filled in from reference TRBV14 and TRBJ2-2): EAGVTQFPSHSVIEKGQTVTLRCDPISGHDNLYWYRRVMGKEIKFLLHFVKESKQDESGMPNNRFLAERTGGTYSTLKVQPAELEDSGVYFCASSQVQNTGELFFGEGSRLTVL.

On this clone itself: The read is 3 residues too short to cover the CDR3 end, so that end is filled in from the germline J gene. The chain employs TRBV7-8 and TRBJ2-1; possibly TRBD1 for D (6 bases). Germline values: CDR1 SGHVS, CDR2 FQNEAQ. The V end was cut by 2 bases, the J end by 6 bases, with 14 bases between. The CDR3 is made up of 15 amino acids. The CDR3: CASSLRRGSLNEQFF. The part of the CDR3 DNA that was read is TGTGCCAGCAGCTTACGCAGGGGATCCCTCAATGAG. The full variable domain, rest sourced from reference TRBV7-8 and TRBJ2-1, is GAGVSQSPRYKVAKRGQDVALRCDPISGHVSLFWYQQALGQGPEFLTYFQNEAQLDKSGLPSDRFFAERPEGSVSTLKIQRTQQEDSAVYLCASSLRRGSLNEQFFGPGTRLTVL.

Comments on this clone: From the germline J gene comes the end of the CDR3, since the read stops 3 residues before it. The chain recombines TRBV4-1 with TRBJ2-3; D perhaps matches TRBD2 (5 bases). Germline V CDR1 and CDR2: MGHRA, YSYEKL. This CDR3 comprises 16 residues. V was pared by 0 bases and J by 0 bases, with 10 bases between. The sequenced CDR3 bases are TGCGCCAGCAGCCAAGATCGGGGAACCAGCACAGATACG. It specifies CASSQDRGTSTDT. The CDR3 in its entirety is CASSQDRGTSTDTQYF.